This TCR beta chain is from a study of CD8+ T cells in alopecia areata. Study summary: People stayed on tofacitinib for 6 to 18 months, then stopped the drug for 6 months. Severity scoring for treated patients was based on the percentage of affected scalp area. Whole-study results and caveats: On tofacitinib, scalp clonality and expanded CD8+ clones among top 100 fell significantly.

Turning to this clone: Antigen unknown.

The CDR3 length is 13 residues. V lost 5 bases to trimming and J lost 4 bases, with 13 bases between them. The germline gives CDR1 SQVTM, CDR2 ANQGSEA. Treatment indicated: oral pan-JAK inhibitor, 5-10 mg twice daily. Sampling of alopecia areata patients yielded lesional scalp punch biopsies as well as peripheral blood. The authors extracted RNA and reverse transcribed it into cDNA as the sequencing template. The method was immunoSEQ multiplex PCR; TCRdb's version includes in-frame clones alone and lacks a portion of them. This table has 190,000 or so clones, roughly 60% appearing once. This sequence originates from a human donor with alopecia areata. V gene TRBV29-1 combines with J gene TRBJ2-3, with D hard to call. Sequencing used CD4+ T cells sorted from blood, obtained at week 24, from a patient treated with tofacitinib. CDR3 sequence (DNA): TGCAGCGTTCGCAATCCCTCCGCAGATACGCAGTATTTT. This encodes CSVRNPSADTQYF.